These T cell receptor beta chains were read from a single sample in a study of OX40 agonist ivuxolimab in advanced cancers. Sequencing was performed with immunoSEQ multiplex PCR; in TCRdb, only in-frame clones are kept and a portion is missing. The profile shows about 48,000 clones, approximately 84% of them singletons. Material: CD4+ or CD8+ T cells sorted from blood, obtained in a trial of the OX40 agonist ivuxolimab. The receptors derive from an adult with an advanced solid tumor such as melanoma, head and neck, liver or kidney cancer. Each CDR3 is given with its conserved first and last residue. Each record gives: clone size, D gene, V gene, J gene, CDR3 protein. A D gene is named only where the DNA matches it firmly. Size is omitted from some rows. Given values are once, few, many or a class for expanded clones.

clone size: NA; D gene: NA; V gene: TRBV9; J gene: TRBJ2-1; CDR3 protein: CASSIGPDDEQFF
clone size: NA; D gene: NA; V gene: TRBV11-1; J gene: TRBJ2-7; CDR3 protein: CASSSRGVSSDEQYF
clone size: NA; D gene: TRBD2; V gene: TRBV10-3; J gene: TRBJ2-1; CDR3 protein: CAISATSDSYNEQFF
clone size: NA; D gene: NA; V gene: TRBV29-1; J gene: TRBJ1-1; CDR3 protein: CSVEFPRGVFF
clone size: NA; D gene: TRBD2; V gene: TRBV6-1; J gene: TRBJ2-7; CDR3 protein: CASSRLASEQYF
clone size: NA; D gene: NA; V gene: TRBV2; J gene: TRBJ2-7; CDR3 protein: CASSVQGGDYEQYF
clone size: NA; D gene: NA; V gene: TRBV19; J gene: TRBJ2-3; CDR3 protein: CASRMRDSTDTQYF
clone size: once; D gene: NA; V gene: TRBV7-8; J gene: TRBJ2-3; CDR3 protein: CASSLFTDTQYF
clone size: NA; D gene: TRBD1; V gene: TRBV11-2; J gene: TRBJ1-1; CDR3 protein: CASSTKQGTEAFF
clone size: NA; D gene: TRBD1; V gene: TRBV9; J gene: TRBJ1-4; CDR3 protein: CASSVGTGVNEKLFF
clone size: NA; D gene: NA; V gene: TRBV7-3; J gene: TRBJ2-1; CDR3 protein: CASSLGTNNEQFF
clone size: NA; D gene: NA; V gene: TRBV30; J gene: TRBJ1-2; CDR3 protein: CAWSVPGFPSYGYTF
clone size: NA; D gene: NA; V gene: TRBV6-5; J gene: TRBJ1-1; CDR3 protein: CAALRTGNTEAFF
clone size: few; D gene: TRBD1; V gene: TRBV7-6; J gene: TRBJ1-1; CDR3 protein: CASSHLRQGARTEAFF
clone size: once; D gene: NA; V gene: TRBV5-1; J gene: TRBJ2-3; CDR3 protein: CASSFGSTGSIDTQYF
clone size: once; D gene: TRBD2; V gene: TRBV6-6; J gene: TRBJ2-7; CDR3 protein: CASSLISGNYEQYF
clone size: NA; D gene: NA; V gene: TRBV30; J gene: TRBJ1-6; CDR3 protein: CAWTSGPLNSPLHF
clone size: NA; D gene: NA; V gene: TRBV5-5; J gene: TRBJ1-2; CDR3 protein: CASSSQVGYTF
clone size: NA; D gene: NA; V gene: TRBV19; J gene: TRBJ2-3; CDR3 protein: CASSPPTSTDTQYF
clone size: NA; D gene: TRBD2; V gene: TRBV15; J gene: TRBJ2-1; CDR3 protein: CATGAGTRRVGEQFF
clone size: NA; D gene: NA; V gene: TRBV29-1; J gene: TRBJ1-5; CDR3 protein: CSVEAGGNQPQHF
clone size: once; D gene: TRBD2; V gene: TRBV7-3; J gene: TRBJ2-7; CDR3 protein: CASSLDRASGRRGEQYF
clone size: NA; D gene: TRBD2; V gene: TRBV15; J gene: TRBJ2-5; CDR3 protein: CATSRGSGAQETQYF
clone size: NA; D gene: NA; V gene: TRBV7-9; J gene: TRBJ2-2; CDR3 protein: CASSSGQITGELFF
clone size: NA; D gene: TRBD2; V gene: TRBV5-4; J gene: TRBJ2-7; CDR3 protein: CASSPGLAGQGEQYF
clone size: NA; D gene: NA; V gene: TRBV29-1; J gene: TRBJ2-1; CDR3 protein: CSARSYDEQFF
clone size: NA; D gene: TRBD2; V gene: TRBV19; J gene: TRBJ2-7; CDR3 protein: CASRKLADDEQYF
clone size: NA; D gene: TRBD2; V gene: TRBV29-1; J gene: TRBJ2-3; CDR3 protein: CSVGTSGRADTQYF
clone size: few; D gene: NA; V gene: TRBV2; J gene: TRBJ2-5; CDR3 protein: CASSQGMMETQYF
clone size: once; D gene: NA; V gene: TRBV19; J gene: TRBJ2-5; CDR3 protein: CASRDGGAPQETQYF
clone size: NA; D gene: NA; V gene: TRBV11-3; J gene: TRBJ2-1; CDR3 protein: CASSLGRDNEQFF
clone size: NA; D gene: NA; V gene: TRBV7-6; J gene: TRBJ2-7; CDR3 protein: CASSSTGTVGEQYF
clone size: NA; D gene: TRBD1; V gene: TRBV10-3; J gene: TRBJ1-2; CDR3 protein: CATRSGDRHYGYTF
clone size: few; D gene: NA; V gene: TRBV30; J gene: TRBJ1-1; CDR3 protein: CAWRKLRLGTEAFF
clone size: NA; D gene: NA; V gene: TRBV5-1; J gene: TRBJ2-5; CDR3 protein: CASSFERRETQYF
clone size: NA; D gene: NA; V gene: TRBV5-1; J gene: TRBJ2-2; CDR3 protein: CASSLSLSTGELFF
clone size: NA; D gene: TRBD2; V gene: TRBV11-3; J gene: TRBJ2-1; CDR3 protein: CASSSKSGINEQFF
clone size: NA; D gene: NA; V gene: TRBV11-2; J gene: TRBJ2-6; CDR3 protein: CASSLEGGPGANVLTF
clone size: few; D gene: NA; V gene: TRBV11-1; J gene: TRBJ1-6; CDR3 protein: CASSSYNSPLHF
clone size: NA; D gene: NA; V gene: TRBV5-1; J gene: TRBJ1-2; CDR3 protein: CASSLFSGDGYTF
clone size: NA; D gene: TRBD1; V gene: TRBV30; J gene: TRBJ1-1; CDR3 protein: CAWNGQVNTEAFF
clone size: NA; D gene: NA; V gene: TRBV19; J gene: TRBJ1-1; CDR3 protein: CASSNANTEAFF
clone size: NA; D gene: NA; V gene: TRBV6-1; J gene: TRBJ1-5; CDR3 protein: CASSREGNQPQHF
clone size: NA; D gene: NA; V gene: TRBV9; J gene: TRBJ2-3; CDR3 protein: CASSPSGTDTQYF
clone size: NA; D gene: NA; V gene: TRBV5-4; J gene: TRBJ2-5; CDR3 protein: CASQTHPGTVAETQYF
clone size: NA; D gene: TRBD1; V gene: TRBV4-3; J gene: TRBJ2-1; CDR3 protein: CASSQKGTGVRNEQFF
clone size: NA; D gene: NA; V gene: TRBV29-1; J gene: TRBJ1-1; CDR3 protein: CSVRDTREGTEAFF
clone size: once; D gene: NA; V gene: TRBV18; J gene: TRBJ1-4; CDR3 protein: CASSPRGPGSGWLFF
clone size: once; D gene: TRBD2; V gene: TRBV5-4; J gene: TRBJ2-5; CDR3 protein: CASSLESGGQETQYF
clone size: NA; D gene: NA; V gene: TRBV6-5; J gene: TRBJ2-5; CDR3 protein: CASTRGGRIQETQYF
clone size: once; D gene: TRBD1; V gene: TRBV7-3; J gene: TRBJ2-5; CDR3 protein: CASSSSPPFGTGAEETQYF
clone size: NA; D gene: TRBD2; V gene: TRBV7-2; J gene: TRBJ2-7; CDR3 protein: CASSPTSGSYEQYF
clone size: once; D gene: NA; V gene: TRBV10-3; J gene: TRBJ2-3; CDR3 protein: CAISKGLITADTDTQYF
clone size: once; D gene: NA; V gene: TRBV9; J gene: TRBJ2-2; CDR3 protein: CASSSVGPNTGELFF
clone size: NA; D gene: NA; V gene: TRBV6-6; J gene: TRBJ2-7; CDR3 protein: CASQLDYGEQYF